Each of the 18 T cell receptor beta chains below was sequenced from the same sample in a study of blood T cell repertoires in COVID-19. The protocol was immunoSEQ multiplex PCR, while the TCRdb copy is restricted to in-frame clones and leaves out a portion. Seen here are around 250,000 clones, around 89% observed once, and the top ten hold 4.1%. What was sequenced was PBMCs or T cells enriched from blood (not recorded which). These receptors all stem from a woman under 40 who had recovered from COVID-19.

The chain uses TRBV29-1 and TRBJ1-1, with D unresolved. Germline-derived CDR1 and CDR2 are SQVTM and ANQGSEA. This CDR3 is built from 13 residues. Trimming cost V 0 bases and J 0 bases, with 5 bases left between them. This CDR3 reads CSVEEGMNTEAFF. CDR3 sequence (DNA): TGCAGCGTTGAAGAGGGCATGAACACTGAAGCTTTCTTT.

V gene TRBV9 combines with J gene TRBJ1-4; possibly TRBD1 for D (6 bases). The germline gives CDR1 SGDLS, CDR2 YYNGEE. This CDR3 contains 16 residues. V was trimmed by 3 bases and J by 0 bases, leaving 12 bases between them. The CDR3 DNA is TGTGCCAGCAGCGCTTCTTGGACAGCAACTAATGAAAAACTGTTTTTT. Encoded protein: CASSASWTATNEKLFF.

The CDR3 is CASDKPGQSSGANVLTF. CDR3 sequence (DNA): TGTGCCAGCGATAAACCGGGACAGAGCTCTGGGGCCAACGTCCTGACTTTC. The rearrangement links TRBV28 to TRBJ2-6; 7 nucleotides match TRBD1. With V trimmed by 8 bases and J by 0 bases, 10 bases remained unmatched. The germline CDR1 and CDR2 sequences are MDHEN and SYDVKM. The CDR3 is 17 amino acids.

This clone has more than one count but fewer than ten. The CDR3 DNA reads TGTGCCAGCAGTCCTACAGGATTTGGGCACAATGAGCAGTTCTTC. Protein: CASSPTGFGHNEQFF. The chain is built from TRBV6-5 and TRBJ2-1, with D perhaps TRBD1 (5 bases). The CDR3 consists of 15 residues. From germline, CDR1 is MNHEY and CDR2 SVGAGI. V was pared by 5 bases and J by 5 bases, with 16 bases between.

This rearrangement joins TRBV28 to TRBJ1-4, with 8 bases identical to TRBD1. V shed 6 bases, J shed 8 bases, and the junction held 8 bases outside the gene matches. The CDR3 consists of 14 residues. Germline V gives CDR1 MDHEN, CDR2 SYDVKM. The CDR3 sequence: CASRKTGEGEKLFF. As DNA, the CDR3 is TGTGCCAGCAGGAAGACAGGGGAGGGCGAAAAACTGTTTTTT.

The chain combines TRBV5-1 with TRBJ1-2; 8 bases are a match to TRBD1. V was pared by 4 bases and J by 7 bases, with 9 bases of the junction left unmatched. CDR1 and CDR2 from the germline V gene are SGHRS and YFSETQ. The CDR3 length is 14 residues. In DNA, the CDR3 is TGCGCCAGCAGCAGAGGCGGACAGGGAGTTGGCTACACCTTC. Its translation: CASSRGGQGVGYTF.

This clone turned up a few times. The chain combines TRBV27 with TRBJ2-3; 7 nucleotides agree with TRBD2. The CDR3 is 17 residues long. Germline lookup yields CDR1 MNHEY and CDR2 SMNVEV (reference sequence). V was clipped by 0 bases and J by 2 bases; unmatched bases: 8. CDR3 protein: CASSLSRSSGNTDTQYF. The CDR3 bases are TGTGCCAGCAGTTTATCTCGGTCTAGCGGCAACACAGATACGCAGTATTTT.

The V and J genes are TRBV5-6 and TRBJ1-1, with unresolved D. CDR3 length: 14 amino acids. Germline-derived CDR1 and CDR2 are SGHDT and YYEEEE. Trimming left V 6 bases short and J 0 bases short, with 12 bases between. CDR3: CASTLRRMNTEAFF. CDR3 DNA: TGTGCCAGCACCCTACGAAGAATGAACACTGAAGCTTTCTTT.

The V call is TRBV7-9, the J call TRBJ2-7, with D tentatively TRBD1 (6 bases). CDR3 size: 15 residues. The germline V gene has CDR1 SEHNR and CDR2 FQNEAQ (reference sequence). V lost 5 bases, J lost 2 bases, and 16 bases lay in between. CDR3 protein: CASSTTQGWAYEQYF. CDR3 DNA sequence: TGTGCCAGCAGCACGACACAGGGATGGGCCTACGAGCAGTACTTC. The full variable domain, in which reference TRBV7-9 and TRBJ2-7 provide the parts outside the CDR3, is DTGVSQNPRHKITKRGQNVTFRCDPISEHNRLYWYRQTLGQGPEFLTYFQNEAQLEKSRLLSDRFSAERPKGSFSTLEIQRTEQGDSAMYLCASSTTQGWAYEQYFGPGTRLTVT.

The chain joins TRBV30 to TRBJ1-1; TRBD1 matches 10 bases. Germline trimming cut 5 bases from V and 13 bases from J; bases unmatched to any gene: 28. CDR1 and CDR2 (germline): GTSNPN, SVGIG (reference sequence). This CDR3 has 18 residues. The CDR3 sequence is CAWRSRDRGLGGGLKLFF. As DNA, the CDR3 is TGTGCCTGGCGGTCCCGGGACAGGGGCCTCGGGGGGGGACTGAAGCTTTTCTTT.

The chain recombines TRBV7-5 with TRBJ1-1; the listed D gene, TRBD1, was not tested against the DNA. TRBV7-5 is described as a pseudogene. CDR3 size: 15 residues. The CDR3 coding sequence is TGTGCCAGAAGCTTCCGAGACAGGGGGCGAACTGAAGCTTTCTTT. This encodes CARSFRDRGRTEAFF.

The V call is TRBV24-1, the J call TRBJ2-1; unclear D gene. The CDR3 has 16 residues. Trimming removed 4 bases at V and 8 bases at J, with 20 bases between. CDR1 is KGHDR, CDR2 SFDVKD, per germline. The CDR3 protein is CATSERSAWIGDEQFF. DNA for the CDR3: TGTGCCACCAGTGAGCGGTCTGCGTGGATCGGCGATGAGCAGTTCTTC.

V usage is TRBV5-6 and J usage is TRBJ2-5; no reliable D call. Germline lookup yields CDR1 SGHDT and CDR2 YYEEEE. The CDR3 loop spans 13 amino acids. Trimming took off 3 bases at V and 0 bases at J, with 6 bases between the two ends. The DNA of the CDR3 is TGTGCCAGCAGCTCCCAGTACCAAGAGACCCAGTACTTC. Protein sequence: CASSSQYQETQYF.

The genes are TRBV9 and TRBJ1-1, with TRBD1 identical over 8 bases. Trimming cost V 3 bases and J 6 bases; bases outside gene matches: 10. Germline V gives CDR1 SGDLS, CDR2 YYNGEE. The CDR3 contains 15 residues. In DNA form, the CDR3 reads TGTGCCAGCAGCGCCGCGGCAGGGGGCTTGGCTGAAGCTTTCTTT. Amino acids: CASSAAAGGLAEAFF.

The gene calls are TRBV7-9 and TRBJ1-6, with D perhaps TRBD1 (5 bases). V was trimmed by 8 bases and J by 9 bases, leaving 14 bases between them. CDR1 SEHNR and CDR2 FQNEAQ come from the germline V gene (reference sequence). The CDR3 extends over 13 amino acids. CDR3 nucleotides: TGTGCCAGCGCTGGGGGGGAAATTTCACCCCTCCACTTT. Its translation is CASAGGEISPLHF.

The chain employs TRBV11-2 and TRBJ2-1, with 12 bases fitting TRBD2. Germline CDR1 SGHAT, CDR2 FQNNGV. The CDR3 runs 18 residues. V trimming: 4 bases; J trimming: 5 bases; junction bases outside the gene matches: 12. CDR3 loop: CASSWSLGLAGGDNEQFF. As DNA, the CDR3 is TGTGCCAGCAGCTGGTCCCTAGGGCTAGCGGGAGGGGACAATGAGCAGTTCTTC.

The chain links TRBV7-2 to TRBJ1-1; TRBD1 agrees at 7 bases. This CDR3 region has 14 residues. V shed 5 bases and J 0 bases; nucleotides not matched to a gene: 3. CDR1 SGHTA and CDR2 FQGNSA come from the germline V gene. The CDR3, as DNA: TGTGCCAGCAGCATAGACAGGGTGAACACTGAAGCTTTCTTT. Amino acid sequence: CASSIDRVNTEAFF.

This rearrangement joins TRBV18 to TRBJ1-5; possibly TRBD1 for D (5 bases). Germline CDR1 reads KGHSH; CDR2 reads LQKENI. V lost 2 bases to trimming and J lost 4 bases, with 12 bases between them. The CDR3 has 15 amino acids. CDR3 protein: CASSPGRAENQPQHF. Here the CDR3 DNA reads TGTGCCAGCTCACCAGGCAGGGCCGAGAATCAGCCCCAGCATTTT.